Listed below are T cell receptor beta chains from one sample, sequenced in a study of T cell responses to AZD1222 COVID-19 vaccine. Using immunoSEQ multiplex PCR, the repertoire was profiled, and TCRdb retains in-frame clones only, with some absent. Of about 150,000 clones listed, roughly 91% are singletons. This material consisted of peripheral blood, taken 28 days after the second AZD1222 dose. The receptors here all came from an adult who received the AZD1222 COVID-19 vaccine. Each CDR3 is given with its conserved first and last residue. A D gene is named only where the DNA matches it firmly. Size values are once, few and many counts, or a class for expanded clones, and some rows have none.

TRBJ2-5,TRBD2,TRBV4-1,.,CASSPILILAGGKGVVRETQYF,TGCGCCAGCAGTCCAATCCTTATTCTAGCGGGGGGTAAAGGGGTTGTCCGGGAGACCCAGTACTTC
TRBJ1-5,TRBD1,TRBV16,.,CASSPHLGQGPGQPQHF,TGTGCCAGCAGCCCCCATTTGGGACAGGGACCCGGTCAGCCCCAGCATTTT
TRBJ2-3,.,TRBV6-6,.,CASLMRGGTDTQYF,TGTGCCAGTCTAATGAGGGGAGGCACAGATACGCAGTATTTT
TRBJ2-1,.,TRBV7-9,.,CASSSNDAAEQFF,TGTGCCAGCAGCTCAAACGACGCAGCGGAGCAGTTCTTC
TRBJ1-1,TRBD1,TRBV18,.,CASSLFVPGQGSEAFF,TGTGCCAGCTCACTCTTCGTACCGGGACAGGGTTCTGAAGCTTTCTTT
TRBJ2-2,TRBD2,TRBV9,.,CASSASGDTGELFF,TGTGCCAGCAGCGCTAGCGGGGACACCGGGGAGCTGTTTTTT
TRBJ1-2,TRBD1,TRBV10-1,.,CAIRDRGARKYGYTF,TGCGCCATCCGAGACAGGGGCGCTAGAAAATATGGCTACACCTTC
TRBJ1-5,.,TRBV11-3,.,CASTLRGKWHF,TGTGCCAGCACCCTCCGGGGCAAGTGGCATTTT
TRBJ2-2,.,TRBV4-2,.,CASSQVLTPTGELFF,TGTGCCAGCAGCCAAGTTCTGACACCCACCGGGGAGCTGTTTTTT
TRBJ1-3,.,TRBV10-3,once,CAISPTTDGNTIYF,TGTGCCATCAGTCCAACCACAGACGGAAACACCATATATTTT
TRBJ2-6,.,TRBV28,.,CASSSVFSGANVLTF,TGTGCCAGCAGTTCGGTCTTCTCTGGGGCCAACGTCCTGACTTTC
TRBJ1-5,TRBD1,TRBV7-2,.,CASSSWTGDNQPQHF,TGTGCCAGCAGCTCGTGGACAGGGGACAATCAGCCCCAGCATTTT
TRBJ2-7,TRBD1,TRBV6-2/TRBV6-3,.,CASSRQGYEQYF,TGTGCCAGCAGCCGACAGGGCTACGAGCAGTACTTC
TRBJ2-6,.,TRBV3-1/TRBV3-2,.,CASSQVLNSGANVLTF,TGTGCCAGCAGCCAAGTTCTGAACTCTGGGGCCAACGTCCTGACTTTC
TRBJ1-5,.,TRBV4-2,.,CASSQGELDQPQHF,TGTGCCAGCAGCCAAGGAGAGTTGGATCAGCCCCAGCATTTT
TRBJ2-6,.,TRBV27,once,CASTGLRASGANVLTF,TGTGCCAGCACGGGCCTTAGAGCCTCTGGGGCCAACGTCCTGACTTTC
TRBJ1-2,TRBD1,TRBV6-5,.,CASSNPGQGVNGYTF,TGTGCCAGCAGTAATCCGGGACAGGGTGTCAATGGCTACACCTTC
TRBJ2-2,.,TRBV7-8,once,CASSLLRSAGELFF,TGTGCCAGCAGCTTACTTCGGAGCGCCGGGGAGCTGTTTTTT
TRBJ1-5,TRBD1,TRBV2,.,CASSGPGGLGQPQHF,TGTGCCAGCAGTGGCCCAGGGGGCTTAGGTCAGCCCCAGCATTTT
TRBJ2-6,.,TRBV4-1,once,CASRDLFKRSGANVLTF,TGCGCCAGCCGGGACCTATTTAAGAGATCTGGGGCCAACGTCCTGACTTTC
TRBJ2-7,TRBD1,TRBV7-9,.,CASSPRRGQATTYEQYF,TGTGCCAGCAGCCCTAGACGGGGACAGGCAACCACCTACGAGCAGTACTTC
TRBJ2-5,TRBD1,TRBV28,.,CASSDRTGVRETQYF,TGTGCCAGCAGTGACCGGACAGGGGTACGGGAGACCCAGTACTTC
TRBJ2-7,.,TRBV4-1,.,CASSQIGQGWYEQYF,TGCGCCAGCAGCCAGATTGGGCAGGGCTGGTACGAGCAGTACTTC
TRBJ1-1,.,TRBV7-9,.,CAGDGGFTEAFF,TGTGCCGGAGATGGTGGGTTCACTGAAGCTTTCTTT
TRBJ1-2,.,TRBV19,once,CASNPIQENYGYTF,TGTGCCAGTAACCCCATACAGGAAAACTATGGCTACACCTTC
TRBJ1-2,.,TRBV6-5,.,CASSYSIYGSYGYTF,TGTGCCAGCAGTTACTCGATCTACGGGAGCTATGGCTACACCTTC
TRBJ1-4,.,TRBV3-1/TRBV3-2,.,CASRTGATNEKLFF,TGTGCCAGCAGGACAGGCGCAACTAATGAAAAACTGTTTTTT
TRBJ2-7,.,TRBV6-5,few,CASSYSVEGGYEQYF,TGTGCCAGCAGTTACTCCGTGGAGGGAGGATACGAGCAGTACTTC
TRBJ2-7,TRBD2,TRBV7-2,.,CASSLPPGGGAYEQYF,TGTGCCAGCAGCTTACCCCCCGGGGGGGGCGCCTACGAGCAGTACTTC
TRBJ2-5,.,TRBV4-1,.,CASSQEGQTQETQYF,TGCGCCAGCAGCCAAGAAGGCCAGACCCAAGAGACCCAGTACTTC
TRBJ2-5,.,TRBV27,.,CASSLSWGVQETQYF,TGTGCCAGCAGTTTATCATGGGGGGTTCAAGAGACCCAGTACTTC
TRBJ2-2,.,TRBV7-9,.,CASSPQVRLVTGELFF,TGTGCCAGCAGCCCACAGGTCCGGTTGGTCACCGGGGAGCTGTTTTTT
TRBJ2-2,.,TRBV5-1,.,CASSLGVALNTGELFF,TGCGCCAGCAGCTTGGGGGTCGCCTTGAACACCGGGGAGCTGTTTTTT
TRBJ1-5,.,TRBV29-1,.,CSVARGPNQPQHF,TGCAGCGTTGCCAGGGGCCCCAATCAGCCCCAGCATTTT
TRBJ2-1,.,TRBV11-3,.,CASSLGAGNPYNEQFF,TGTGCCAGCAGCTTAGGGGCCGGGAACCCCTACAATGAGCAGTTCTTC
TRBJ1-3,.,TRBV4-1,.,CASSQNSGNTIYF,TGCGCCAGCAGCCAAAACTCTGGAAACACCATATATTTT
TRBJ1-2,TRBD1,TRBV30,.,CAWSVTGGAYGYTF,TGTGCCTGGAGTGTAACAGGGGGCGCCTATGGCTACACCTTC
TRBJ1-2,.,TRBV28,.,CASSALRSYTF,TGTGCCAGCAGTGCGCTAAGGAGCTACACCTTC
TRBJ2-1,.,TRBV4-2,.,CASSQGQYNEQFF,TGTGCCAGCAGCCAAGGGCAGTACAATGAGCAGTTCTTC
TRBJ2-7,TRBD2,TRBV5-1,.,CASSHSGTTYEQYF,TGCGCCAGCAGCCACAGCGGGACCACCTACGAGCAGTACTTC
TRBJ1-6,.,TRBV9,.,CASTTGSSYNSPLHF,TGTGCCAGCACTACCGGGAGCTCCTATAATTCACCCCTCCACTTT
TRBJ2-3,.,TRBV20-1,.,CSASGGDTTDTQYF,TGCAGTGCTAGTGGGGGGGACACCACAGATACGCAGTATTTT
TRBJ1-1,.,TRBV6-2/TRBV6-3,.,CASSYSPELQGSTEAFF,TGTGCCAGCAGTTACTCCCCCGAACTACAGGGTTCGACTGAAGCTTTCTTT
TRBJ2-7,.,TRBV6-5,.,CASSYSTDGGYEQYF,TGTGCCAGCAGTTATTCTACTGACGGGGGCTACGAGCAGTACTTC
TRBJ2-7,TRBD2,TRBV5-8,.,CASSFEIAGLYEQYF,TGTGCCAGCAGCTTTGAGATAGCGGGGTTATACGAGCAGTACTTC
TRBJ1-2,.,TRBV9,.,CASSAYRESYTF,TGTGCCAGCAGCGCCTACAGGGAGAGCTACACCTTC
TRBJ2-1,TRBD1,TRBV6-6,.,CASRRGNSGGMNNEQFF,TGTGCCAGCAGACGAGGAAATTCAGGGGGCATGAACAATGAGCAGTTCTTC
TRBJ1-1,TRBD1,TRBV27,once,CASRPFQGVVNTEAFF,TGTGCCAGCAGACCCTTCCAGGGGGTGGTGAACACTGAAGCTTTCTTT
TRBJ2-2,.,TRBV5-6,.,CASSPGPGELFF,TGTGCCAGCAGCCCTGGGCCCGGGGAGCTGTTTTTT
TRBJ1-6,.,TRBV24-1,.,CATEGAYNSPLHF,TGTGCCACCGAAGGGGCCTATAATTCACCCCTCCACTTT
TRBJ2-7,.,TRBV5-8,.,CASSLQGGYEQYF,TGTGCCAGCAGCTTGCAGGGGGGTTACGAGCAGTACTTC
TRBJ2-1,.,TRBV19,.,CATQWGVNEQFF,TGTGCCACCCAATGGGGGGTCAATGAGCAGTTCTTC
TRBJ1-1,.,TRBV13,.,CASSLGFLGIMNTEAFF,TGTGCCAGCAGCTTAGGATTCCTGGGGATCATGAACACTGAAGCTTTCTTT
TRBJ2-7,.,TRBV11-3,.,CASSDSGTFYEQYF,TGTGCCAGCAGTGACTCCGGGACTTTCTACGAGCAGTACTTC
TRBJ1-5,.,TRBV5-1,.,CASSPQPGQGNQPQHF,TGCGCCAGCAGCCCGCAACCCGGACAAGGCAATCAGCCCCAGCATTTT